This T cell receptor (beta chain) was recovered during a study of CD8 T cells in Susac syndrome. CDR1 and CDR2 (germline): LNHNV, YYDKDF (reference sequence). With V trimmed by 5 bases and J by 4 bases, 12 bases remained unmatched. This CDR3 is 17 amino acids long. In the multiple sclerosis control group, patients were treatment-naive and had stable or active relapsing-remitting disease. FACS was used to enrich TEMRA cells, whereas the CD8+ and CD4+ T cells were obtained by negative isolation. Roughly 0.45 to 1 ug RNA was reverse transcribed with random hexamers. Multiplex immunoSEQ PCR targeted 54 Vbeta and 13 Jbeta TCR beta segments. TCRdb reprocessed the immunoSEQ multiplex PCR reads via MiXCR and lists one record per CDR3 protein. The top ten hold around 0.099% of the sample, which has a few hundred thousand distinct CDR3 sequences, around 96% seen once.

The TCR originated in a human donor with multiple sclerosis. This sequence joins TRBV15 and TRBJ2-3; 10 nucleotides match TRBD2. The sequencing input was CD4+ T cells from PBMCs. The CDR3 is CATSGTSARVLSDTQYF. DNA of the CDR3: TGTGCCACCAGCGGGACTAGCGCCCGAGTCCTTTCAGATACGCAGTATTTT.